This T cell receptor (beta chain) stems from a study of early T cells in non-severe SARS-CoV-2 infection. Study as a whole: Investigators sequenced bulk RNA drawn from unsorted whole blood, and chains remained unpaired.

The CDR3 covers 15 residues. Between the trimmed V and J ends, which lost 2 bases and 5 bases, there was a span of 15 bases. Germline V lookup: CDR1 SGHTA, CDR2 FQGNSA. Individual cDNA molecules carried attached unique molecular identifiers. Using its own MiXCR run on the 5' RACE reads, TCRdb lists one record per CDR3 protein. The sample contains roughly 88,000 distinct CDR3 sequences, 13% to 15% of which appear only once. This clonotype was observed a few times. The sequence was obtained from an adult who was a healthcare worker with PCR-confirmed SARS-CoV-2 infection or an uninfected control (not recorded which). V gene TRBV7-2 combines with J gene TRBJ2-5, with D perhaps matching TRBD2 (6 bases). What was sequenced was whole blood. CDR3 region: CASSLYSAGWETQYF. The CDR3, as DNA: TGTGCCAGCAGCTTATACAGCGCGGGATGGGAGACCCAGTACTTC.